Following are 23 T cell receptor beta chains from one sample sequenced in a study of blood T cells in healthy people across ages. Combining a sample-barcoded 5' primer with a J-beta primer mix, a second PCR ran for about 6 to 12 cycles. Via MiXCR, TCRdb re-called the 5' RACE reads, giving one row per CDR3 protein. The sample has about 1,400,000 distinct CDR3 sequences, approximately 38% seen once. The sample taken for sequencing was blood. The source of these receptors is a woman between 18 and 29 years old in good health.

This clonotype has a handful of counts. The genes are TRBV4-1 and TRBJ2-7; TRBD1 aligns across 9 bases. J gave up 7 bases and V 2 bases, and 18 bases lay outside the gene matches. The CDR3 sequence is 18 residues long. Germline CDR1 MGHRA, CDR2 YSYEKL. CDR3 region: CASSQPSRGTGFLGEQYF. In DNA, the CDR3 is TGCGCCAGCAGCCAACCCTCTCGGGGGACAGGGTTTCTGGGGGAGCAGTACTTC.

This rearrangement joins TRBV6-2 or TRBV6-3 to TRBJ2-3, with 8 bases aligning to TRBD2. The J segment lost 6 bases and the V segment lost 0 bases, leaving 11 bases of the junction unmatched. CDR3 length: 17 residues. Germline CDR1 MNHEY, CDR2 SVGEGT. CDR3 nucleotides: TGTGCCAGCAGTTACTCGATAGCGGGGCCTGGTCCGGATACGCAGTATTTT. Its translation is CASSYSIAGPGPDTQYF.

The chain recombines TRBV30 with TRBJ1-5; D is uncertain. V was cut by 2 bases and J by 9 bases, with 2 bases left in between. The germline V gene has CDR1 GTSNPN and CDR2 SVGIG (reference sequence). The CDR3 covers 9 residues. CDR3 bases: TGTGCCTGGAGTCGGCCCCAGCATTTT. It yields the protein CAWSRPQHF.

This clonotype showed up many times. The chain combines TRBV7-2 with TRBJ2-3; no clear D. Trimming removed 2 bases at V and 4 bases at J, with 7 bases between. CDR3 length: 13 amino acids. Germline lookup yields CDR1 SGHTA and CDR2 FQGNSA. DNA for the CDR3: TGTGCCAGCAGCTTACTAGGCGCAGATACGCAGTATTTT. Residues: CASSLLGADTQYF.

A few counts support this clonotype. The chain uses TRBV5-4 and TRBJ2-4, with 7 bases fitting TRBD2. Near its end, the DNA agrees better with TRBJ2-7, so the J call may be wrong. The CDR3 runs 14 residues. Germline CDR1 SGHNT, CDR2 YYREEE (reference sequence). CDR3 DNA: TGTGCCAGCAGCCCCCAACTAGCGACCTACGAGCAGTACTTC. Amino acid sequence: CASSPQLATYEQYF.

The J gene is TRBJ2-3, the V gene TRBV4-1, with 7 bases matching TRBD2. Germline V gene sequence: CDR1 MGHRA, CDR2 YSYEKL. CDR3 length equals 15 residues. The trim removed 0 bases at V and 6 bases at J, leaving 6 bases unmatched. The CDR3 bases are TGCGCCAGCAGCCAAGAAGGGAGGCGGGGGGATACGCAGTATTTT. Translated: CASSQEGRRGDTQYF.

This clonotype showed up just a few times. J is TRBJ1-2 and V is TRBV20-1; D is ambiguous. Germline assignment: CDR1 DFQATT and CDR2 SNEGSKA (reference sequence). Trimming cost V 1 base and J 6 bases, with 12 bases left between them. CDR3 length: 13 amino acids. The CDR3 region is CSARASQDHGYTF. As DNA, the CDR3 is TGCAGTGCTAGAGCTTCTCAGGACCATGGCTACACCTTC.

Points on this clonotype: Germline is not matched at one junction end, which may reflect a read error. This chain links TRBV7-3 with TRBJ2-1; 9 positions agree with TRBD2. Germline V lookup: CDR1 SGHTA, CDR2 FQGTGA. The CDR3 spans 14 residues. CDR3: CAGSLRTSVDEQFF. CDR3 coding DNA: TGTGCCGGCAGCCTGCGGACTAGCGTGGATGAGCAGTTCTTC.

This chain connects TRBV20-1 to TRBJ1-4, with a tentative D call TRBD1 (5 bases). The CDR3 has 12 residues. The germline V gene encodes CDR1 DFQATT and CDR2 SNEGSKA (reference sequence). The V gene lost 6 bases and the J gene lost 8 bases, with 13 bases spanning the gap. The CDR3 DNA is TGCAGTGCCAGGGACCAGTCCGAAAAACTGTTTTTT. Amino acids: CSARDQSEKLFF.

The chain couples TRBV9 to TRBJ2-1; D perhaps matches TRBD2 (6 bases). The J call may be in error: the DNA end matches TRBJ2-7 better. Germline CDR1 SGDLS, CDR2 YYNGEE. The CDR3 runs to 15 residues. CDR3 residues: CASSVELASYNEQYF. The CDR3 region has the DNA TGTGCCAGCAGCGTAGAACTAGCATCCTACAATGAGCAGTACTTC.

The J gene is TRBJ1-5, the V gene TRBV2; no firm D call. The CDR3 runs 13 residues. The V and J ends lost 10 bases and 3 bases respectively, with 13 bases between them. Germline V CDR1 and CDR2: SNHLY, FYNNEI. CDR3: CATGEGDNQPQHF. CDR3 in DNA: TGTGCCACTGGGGAGGGCGACAATCAGCCCCAGCATTTT.

V gene TRBV7-6 combines with J gene TRBJ2-3; D is unresolved. V was pared by 8 bases and J by 4 bases, with 4 bases between. The CDR3 length is 10 residues. Looked up from germline, CDR1 is SGHVS and CDR2 is FNYEAQ. In DNA, the CDR3 is TGTGCCAGCGTCCCAGATACGCAGTATTTT. Encoded protein: CASVPDTQYF.

The chain employs TRBV6-1 and TRBJ2-1, with 9 bases matching TRBD1. CDR3 length: 15 residues. Trimming cost V 4 bases and J 4 bases; bases outside gene matches: 5. Per germline, CDR1 MNHNS and CDR2 SASEGT. CDR3 sequence: CASSGGTGRYNEQFF. The CDR3 DNA is TGTGCCAGCAGTGGCGGGACAGGGCGTTACAATGAGCAGTTCTTC.

This clonotype was seen more than once but under ten times. The chain uses TRBV12-3 or TRBV12-4 and TRBJ1-2; D not certain. The CDR3 has 12 amino acids. V shed 7 bases and J shed 2 bases, with 8 bases lying between them. The CDR3 sequence: CASTPYNYGYTF. For the CDR3, the DNA is TGTGCCAGCACCCCCTACAACTATGGCTACACCTTC.

The chain combines TRBV5-1 with TRBJ1-2; 8 bases align to TRBD1. Looked up from germline, CDR1 is SGHRS and CDR2 is YFSETQ. This CDR3 comprises 15 residues. Trimming cost V 4 bases and J 4 bases; bases outside gene matches: 9. CDR3 nucleotide sequence: TGCGCCAGCAGCCCACAGGGGGATGATACCTATGGCTACACCTTC. This translates into CASSPQGDDTYGYTF.

In regard to this clonotype: A single base separates this from a much larger clone, so it may be a read error. The chain joins TRBV10-3 to TRBJ2-7, with D possibly TRBD1 on 6 matching bases. Trimming shortened V by 10 bases and J by 7 bases, and 14 bases separated the two germline ends. Germline values: CDR1 ENHRY, CDR2 SYGVKD. The CDR3 is made up of 11 amino acids. CDR3: CATQGSDEQYF. The CDR3 DNA reads as TGTGCCACGCAGGGGTCGGATGAGCAGTACTTC.

V and J are TRBV7-2 and TRBJ2-3; D uncertain. With 6 bases removed from V and 4 bases from J, the gap between germline ends came to 11 bases. The CDR3 loop spans 13 amino acids. Per germline, CDR1 SGHTA and CDR2 FQGNSA. CDR3 in DNA: TGTGCCAGCAGTGCTATGGCGGCAGATACGCAGTATTTT. It is translated as CASSAMAADTQYF.

The rearrangement uses TRBV7-8 and TRBJ2-1; D is unclear. This CDR3 is 14 amino acids long. Germline V gene sequence: CDR1 SGHVS, CDR2 FQNEAQ. Trimming removed 0 bases from V and 9 bases from J, with 12 bases in between. The CDR3 loop reads CASSLAGTIAEQFF. CDR3 coding DNA: TGTGCCAGCAGCTTAGCGGGAACAATTGCTGAGCAGTTCTTC.

CDR3 amino acids: CASSPAGTHYGYTF. The CDR3 DNA reads as TGTGCCAGCAGCCCGGCCGGGACGCACTATGGCTACACCTTC. The V and J genes are TRBV2 and TRBJ1-2; possible D gene TRBD1, 5 bases. The germline CDR1 and CDR2 sequences are SNHLY and FYNNEI. V was shortened by 6 bases and J by 3 bases, with 14 bases between the two germline ends. CDR3 length equals 14 residues.

The count of this clonotype is one. The gene calls are TRBV4-1 and TRBJ2-7; 7 bases fit TRBD2. Germline trimming cut 1 base from V and 4 bases from J; bases unmatched to any gene: 10. This CDR3 comprises 16 residues. Germline-derived CDR1 and CDR2 are MGHRA and YSYEKL. CDR3 region: CASSQGVQRGTYEQYF. CDR3 sequence (DNA): TGCGCCAGCAGCCAAGGAGTCCAGCGGGGTACGTACGAGCAGTACTTC.

This clonotype was found a few times. The chain uses TRBV10-3 and TRBJ2-4; 10 bases match TRBD2. The DNA end is a closer match to TRBJ2-7, so the J assignment may be wrong. CDR1 and CDR2 (germline): ENHRY, SYGVKD. The CDR3 has 15 amino acids. CDR3 residues: CAISDSSGSSYEQYF. CDR3 nucleotides: TGTGCCATCAGTGATTCTAGCGGGAGCAGCTACGAGCAGTACTTC.

J is TRBJ2-3 and V is TRBV2; 10 bases match TRBD2. The ends lost 3 bases at V and 1 base at J; junction bases unmatched: 4. The CDR3 has 16 residues. Germline V gives CDR1 SNHLY, CDR2 FYNNEI. The CDR3 here is CASSDRSGRGTDTQYF. The CDR3, as DNA: TGTGCCAGCAGTGATAGGAGCGGGAGGGGCACAGATACGCAGTATTTT.

This clonotype was seen only a few times. The rearrangement joins TRBV27 to TRBJ2-7; the D gene is possibly TRBD2 (5 bases). This CDR3 is built from 14 residues. Trimming took 3 bases from V and 2 from J, leaving 11 bases between them. CDR1 is MNHEY and CDR2 is SMNVEV in the germline V gene (reference sequence). CDR3 nucleotides: TGTGCCAGCAGTTTGGAGGACGGACCCTACGAGCAGTACTTC. Translating it yields CASSLEDGPYEQYF.